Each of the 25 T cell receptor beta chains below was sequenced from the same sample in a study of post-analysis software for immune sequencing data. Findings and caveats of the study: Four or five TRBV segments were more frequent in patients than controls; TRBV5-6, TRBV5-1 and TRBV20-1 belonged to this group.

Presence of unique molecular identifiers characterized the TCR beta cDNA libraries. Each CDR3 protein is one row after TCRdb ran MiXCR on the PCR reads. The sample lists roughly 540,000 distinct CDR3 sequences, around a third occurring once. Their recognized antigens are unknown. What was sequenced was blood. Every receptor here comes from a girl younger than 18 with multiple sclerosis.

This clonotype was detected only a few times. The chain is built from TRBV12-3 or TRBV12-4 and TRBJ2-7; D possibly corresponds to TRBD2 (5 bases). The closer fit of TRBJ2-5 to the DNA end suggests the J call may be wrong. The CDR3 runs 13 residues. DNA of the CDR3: TGTGCCAGCACGAGGGCGAGGGCAGAGACCCAGTACTTC. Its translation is CASTRARAETQYF.

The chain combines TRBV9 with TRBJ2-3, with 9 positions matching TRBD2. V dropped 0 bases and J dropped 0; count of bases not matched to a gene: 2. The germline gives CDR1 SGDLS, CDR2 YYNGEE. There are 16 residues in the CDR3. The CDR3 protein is CASSVALAGSTDTQYF. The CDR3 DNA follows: TGTGCCAGCAGCGTAGCCCTAGCGGGGAGCACAGATACGCAGTATTTT.

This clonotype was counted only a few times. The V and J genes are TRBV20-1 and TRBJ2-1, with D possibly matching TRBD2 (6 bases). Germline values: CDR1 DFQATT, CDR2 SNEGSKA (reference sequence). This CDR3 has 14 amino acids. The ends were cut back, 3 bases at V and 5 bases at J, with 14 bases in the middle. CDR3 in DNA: TGCAGTGCTAGGGAGGGGACGGGGAACAATGAGCAGTTCTTC. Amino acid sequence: CSAREGTGNNEQFF.

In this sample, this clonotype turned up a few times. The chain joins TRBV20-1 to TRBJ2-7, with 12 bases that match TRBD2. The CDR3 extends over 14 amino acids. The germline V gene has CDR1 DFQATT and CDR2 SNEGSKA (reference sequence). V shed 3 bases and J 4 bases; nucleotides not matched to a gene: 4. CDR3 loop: CSARATSGGYEQYF. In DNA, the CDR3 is TGCAGTGCTAGGGCGACTAGCGGGGGATACGAGCAGTACTTC.

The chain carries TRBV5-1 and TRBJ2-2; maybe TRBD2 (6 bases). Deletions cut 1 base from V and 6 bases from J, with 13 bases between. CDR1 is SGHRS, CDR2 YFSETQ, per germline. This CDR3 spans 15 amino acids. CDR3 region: CASSLRGYAAGELFF. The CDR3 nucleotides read TGCGCCAGCAGCTTGCGGGGGTATGCGGCCGGGGAGCTGTTTTTT.

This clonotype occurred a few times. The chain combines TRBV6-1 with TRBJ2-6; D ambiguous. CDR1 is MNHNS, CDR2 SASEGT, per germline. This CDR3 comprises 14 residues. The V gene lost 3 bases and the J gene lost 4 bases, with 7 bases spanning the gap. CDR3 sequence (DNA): TGTGCCAGCAGTGAGTCCCCAGGGGCCAACGTCCTGACTTTC. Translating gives CASSESPGANVLTF.

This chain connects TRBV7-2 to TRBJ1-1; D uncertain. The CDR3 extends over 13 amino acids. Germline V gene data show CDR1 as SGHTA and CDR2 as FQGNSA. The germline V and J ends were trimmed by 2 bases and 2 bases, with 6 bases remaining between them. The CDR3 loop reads CASSLRINTEAFF. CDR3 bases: TGTGCCAGCAGCTTACGGATTAACACTGAAGCTTTCTTT.

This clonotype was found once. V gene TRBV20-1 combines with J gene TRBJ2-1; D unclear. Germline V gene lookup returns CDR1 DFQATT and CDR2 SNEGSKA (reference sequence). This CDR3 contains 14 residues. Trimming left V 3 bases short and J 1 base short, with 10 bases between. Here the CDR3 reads CSASWRSSYNEQFF. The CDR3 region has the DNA TGCAGTGCTAGTTGGCGGAGTTCCTACAATGAGCAGTTCTTC.

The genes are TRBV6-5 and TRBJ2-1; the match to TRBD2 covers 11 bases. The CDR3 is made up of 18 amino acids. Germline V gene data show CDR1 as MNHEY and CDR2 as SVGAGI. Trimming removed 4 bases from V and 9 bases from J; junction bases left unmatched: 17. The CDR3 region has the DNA TGTGCCAGCAGTTCGAGGCTAGCGGGGGGTGCCCCCTTCATTGAGCAGTTCTTC. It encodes CASSSRLAGGAPFIEQFF.

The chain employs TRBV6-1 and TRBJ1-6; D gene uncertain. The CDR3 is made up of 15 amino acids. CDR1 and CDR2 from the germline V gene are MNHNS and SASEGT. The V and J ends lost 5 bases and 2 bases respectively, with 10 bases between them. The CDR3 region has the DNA TGTGCCAGCAGTATGCGGGTCGCCTATAATTCACCCCTCCACTTT. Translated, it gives CASSMRVAYNSPLHF.

The chain's CDR3 is CASTLAVLRGTQYF. The CDR3 DNA follows: TGTGCCAGCACCCTAGCGGTGTTGCGAGGTACGCAGTATTTT. The V call is TRBV6-1, the J call TRBJ2-3; 7 bases match TRBD2. Trimming took 7 bases from V and 8 from J; bases not matched to a gene: 12. This CDR3 has 14 amino acids. The V gene's germline CDR1 is MNHNS and CDR2 SASEGT.

CDR3 nucleotides: TGTGCCAGCAGCTTAGTAGGAATGGTAGCCGAGACCCAGTACTTC. Its protein product is CASSLVGMVAETQYF. This chain connects TRBV11-1 to TRBJ2-5; D not certain. The V and J ends lost 1 base and 5 bases respectively, with 14 bases between them. Germline CDR1 and CDR2: SGHAT and FQDESV (reference sequence). CDR3 length: 15 amino acids.

The CDR3 here is CASSLDGGLYQETQYF. The CDR3 bases are TGTGCCAGCAGCTTGGACGGGGGCCTGTACCAAGAGACCCAGTACTTC. The chain combines TRBV11-2 with TRBJ2-5; either TRBD1 or TRBD2 may fit D (6 bases each). Trimming took 3 bases from V and 0 from J, leaving 14 bases between them. CDR1 and CDR2 from the germline V gene are SGHAT and FQNNGV. The CDR3 extends over 16 amino acids.

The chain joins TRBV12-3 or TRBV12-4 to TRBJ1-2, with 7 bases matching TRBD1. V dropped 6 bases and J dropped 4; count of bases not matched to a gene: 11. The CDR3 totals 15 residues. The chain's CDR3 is CASRPSGGGSYGYTF. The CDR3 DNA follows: TGTGCCAGCAGGCCATCAGGGGGGGGTAGCTATGGCTACACCTTC.

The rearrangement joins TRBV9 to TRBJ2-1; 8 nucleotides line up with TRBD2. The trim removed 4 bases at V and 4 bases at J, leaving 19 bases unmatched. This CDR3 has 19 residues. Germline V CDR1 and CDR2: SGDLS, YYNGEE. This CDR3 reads CASSSPDGRGALKYNEQFF. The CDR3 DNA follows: TGTGCCAGCAGCTCCCCCGACGGGCGGGGGGCCCTTAAATACAATGAGCAGTTCTTC. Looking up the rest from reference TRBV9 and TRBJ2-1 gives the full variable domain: DSGVTQTPKHLITATGQRVTLRCSPRSGDLSVYWYQQSLDQGLQFLIQYYNGEERAKGNILERFSAQQFPDLHSELNLSSLELGDSALYFCASSSPDGRGALKYNEQFFGPGTRLTVL.

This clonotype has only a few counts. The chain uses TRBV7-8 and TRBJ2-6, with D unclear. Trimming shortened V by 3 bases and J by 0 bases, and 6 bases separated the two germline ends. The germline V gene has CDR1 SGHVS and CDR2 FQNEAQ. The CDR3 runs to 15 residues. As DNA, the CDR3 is TGTGCCAGCAGCTTCTGGAGCTCTGGGGCCAACGTCCTGACTTTC. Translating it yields CASSFWSSGANVLTF.

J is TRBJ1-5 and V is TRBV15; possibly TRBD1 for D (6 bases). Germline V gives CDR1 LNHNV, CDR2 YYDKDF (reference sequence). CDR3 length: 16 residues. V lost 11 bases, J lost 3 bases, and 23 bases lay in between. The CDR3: CAAGLRGRGVNQPQHF. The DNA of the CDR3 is TGTGCCGCCGGCCTACGGGGCAGGGGAGTCAATCAGCCCCAGCATTTT.

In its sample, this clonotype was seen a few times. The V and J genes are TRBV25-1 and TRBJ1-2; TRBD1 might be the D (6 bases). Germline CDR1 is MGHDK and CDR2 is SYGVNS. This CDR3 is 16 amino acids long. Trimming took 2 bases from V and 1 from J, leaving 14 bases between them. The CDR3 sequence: CASSELQGPNNYGYTF. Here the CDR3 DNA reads TGTGCCAGCAGTGAACTACAGGGCCCTAATAACTATGGCTACACCTTC.

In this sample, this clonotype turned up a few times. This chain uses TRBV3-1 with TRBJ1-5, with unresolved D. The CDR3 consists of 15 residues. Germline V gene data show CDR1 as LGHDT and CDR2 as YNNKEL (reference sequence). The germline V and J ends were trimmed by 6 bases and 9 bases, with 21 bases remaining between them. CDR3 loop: CASSDRPGSPRPQHF. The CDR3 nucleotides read TGTGCCAGCAGTGATCGACCGGGCTCACCGAGGCCCCAGCATTTT.

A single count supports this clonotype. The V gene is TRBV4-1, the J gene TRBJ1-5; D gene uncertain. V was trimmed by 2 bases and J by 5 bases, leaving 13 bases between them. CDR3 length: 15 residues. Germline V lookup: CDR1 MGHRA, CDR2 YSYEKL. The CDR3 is CASSQLAYYDQPQHF. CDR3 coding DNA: TGCGCCAGCAGCCAACTCGCTTATTATGATCAGCCCCAGCATTTT.

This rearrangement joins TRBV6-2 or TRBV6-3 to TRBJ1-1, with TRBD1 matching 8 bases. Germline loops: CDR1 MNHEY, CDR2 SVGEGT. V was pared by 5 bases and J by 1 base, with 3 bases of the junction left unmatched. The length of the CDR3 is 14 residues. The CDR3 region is CASSGQGPNTEAFF. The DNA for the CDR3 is TGTGCCAGCAGTGGACAGGGACCGAACACTGAAGCTTTCTTT.

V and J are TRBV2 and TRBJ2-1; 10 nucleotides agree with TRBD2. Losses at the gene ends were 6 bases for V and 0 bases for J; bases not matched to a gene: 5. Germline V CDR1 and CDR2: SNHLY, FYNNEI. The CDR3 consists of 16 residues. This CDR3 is CASRGLAPSSYNEQFF. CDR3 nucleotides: TGTGCCAGCAGGGGACTAGCGCCGAGCTCCTACAATGAGCAGTTCTTC.

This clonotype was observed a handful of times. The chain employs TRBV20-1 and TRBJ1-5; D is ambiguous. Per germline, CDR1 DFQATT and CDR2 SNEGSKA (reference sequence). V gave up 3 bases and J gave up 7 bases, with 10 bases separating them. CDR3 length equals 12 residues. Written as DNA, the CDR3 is TGCAGTGCTAGGTCCGCACGGCAGCCCCAGCATTTT. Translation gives CSARSARQPQHF.

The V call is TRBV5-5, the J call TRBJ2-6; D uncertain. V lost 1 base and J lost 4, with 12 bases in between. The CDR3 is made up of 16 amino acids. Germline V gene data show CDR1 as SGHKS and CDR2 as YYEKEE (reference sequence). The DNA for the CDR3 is TGTGCCAGCAGCTTGAGTGGGTCAACCGGGGCCAACGTCCTGACTTTC. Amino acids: CASSLSGSTGANVLTF.

DNA for the CDR3: TGCAGTGCTAGCCTCGGACGGATTAATCAGCCCCAGCATTTT. Its translation is CSASLGRINQPQHF. The J gene is TRBJ1-5, the V gene TRBV20-1; unclear D gene. Trimming removed 3 bases from V and 4 bases from J, with 13 bases in between. Per germline, CDR1 DFQATT and CDR2 SNEGSKA (reference sequence). There are 14 residues in the CDR3.